Each of the 7 T cell receptor beta chains below was sequenced from the same sample in a study of T cell repertoires in cytomegalovirus infection. TCRdb itself ran the reads through MiXCR, one entry per CDR3 protein. Of 680,000 or so distinct CDR3 sequences listed, 35% are singletons. The specimen sequenced was PBMCs. All receptors come from a human donor in good health (CMV status not recorded). Some clones in this sample may be carry-over from other donors' samples.

This clonotype was counted many times. The chain uses TRBV7-2 and TRBJ1-1; 10 nucleotides align to TRBD1. This CDR3 is built from 18 residues. The V gene's germline CDR1 is SGHTA and CDR2 FQGNSA. With V trimmed by 2 bases and J by 0 bases, 9 bases remained unmatched. The CDR3: CASSLRRTGGIVNTEAFF. The CDR3 nucleotides are TGTGCCAGCAGCTTACGTAGGACAGGGGGTATCGTGAACACTGAAGCTTTCTTT.

The V gene is TRBV19, the J gene TRBJ1-2; 8 bases map to TRBD1. With 6 bases clipped from V and 8 bases from J, the junction kept 11 bases outside the gene matches. CDR3 length: 14 amino acids. CDR1 and CDR2 from the germline V gene are LNHDA and SQIVND (reference sequence). As DNA, the CDR3 is TGTGCCAGTAGGAGGACAGGGCCTAGTAGCGGCTACACCTTC. Amino acids: CASRRTGPSSGYTF.

This clonotype was found once. V usage is TRBV7-6 and J usage is TRBJ2-7; 9 nucleotides match TRBD1. CDR1 and CDR2 (germline): SGHVS, FNYEAQ. The CDR3 loop spans 16 amino acids. V was clipped by 0 bases and J by 7 bases; unmatched bases: 10. The CDR3 region has the DNA TGTGCCAGCAGCTTAGCGCTTGGGACAGGGACGGAGGAGCAGTACTTC. Its protein is CASSLALGTGTEEQYF.

This sequence joins TRBV11-2 and TRBJ2-7, with 14 positions matching TRBD2. The germline gives CDR1 SGHAT, CDR2 FQNNGV. J was trimmed by 7 bases and V by 5 bases; bases with no gene match: 13. The length of the CDR3 is 17 residues. For the CDR3, the DNA is TGTGCCAGCAGCCGGGGACTAGCGGGGGCCGCGTACCAAGAGCAGTACTTC. Translated, it gives CASSRGLAGAAYQEQYF.

This clonotype showed up just a few times. This chain connects TRBV5-1 to TRBJ2-3; 10 bases line up with TRBD2. This CDR3 has 14 residues. The trim removed 3 bases at V and 5 bases at J, leaving 3 bases unmatched. CDR1 and CDR2 (germline): SGHRS, YFSETQ. CDR3 loop: CASSSPSGGDTQYF. As DNA, the CDR3 is TGCGCCAGCAGCTCCCCTAGCGGGGGAGATACGCAGTATTTT.

The chain joins TRBV25-1 to TRBJ1-1, with unresolved D. The germline V gene encodes CDR1 MGHDK and CDR2 SYGVNS. Trimming pared 2 bases from V and 1 base from J, leaving 11 bases between. The CDR3 is 15 amino acids. The chain's CDR3 is CASSERRSGNTEAFF. In DNA form, the CDR3 reads TGTGCCAGCAGTGAACGAAGGAGCGGGAACACTGAAGCTTTCTTT.

The chain couples TRBV28 to TRBJ2-4, with 7 bases aligning to TRBD1. From germline, CDR1 is MDHEN and CDR2 SYDVKM. After removal of 4 bases from V and 6 bases from J, the junction contained 9 bases not matched to a gene. CDR3 length: 15 residues. The CDR3 reads CASSSTNRGGNIQYF. DNA of the CDR3: TGTGCCAGCAGTTCAACCAACAGGGGTGGAAACATTCAGTACTTC.